These 26 T cell receptor beta chains were sequenced from one sample in a study of long-term antiretroviral therapy in people with HIV (dated by TCRdb to the early 2020s). The immunoSEQ hsTCRB v3.0 assay was used at survey level resolution for TRB variable region sequencing. TCRdb mirrors the immuneACCESS table, restricted to in-frame sequences. Some clones are absent from its copies; in checked studies, under half trace to an unresolved V gene, and the reason for the others is unknown. Recorded for this sample are 15,000 to 20,000 clones; roughly four fifths of them occurred a single time. In total, the top ten clones hold around 17% of the sample. The sequencing used unsorted PBMCs, collected just before starting antiretroviral therapy. The receptor set was obtained from a man aged 35-49 years with HIV.

V usage is TRBV9 and J usage is TRBJ1-1; tentatively, D is TRBD1 (6 bases). The CDR3 is 16 residues long. V was shortened by 3 bases and J by 0 bases, with 15 bases between the two germline ends. Germline V lookup: CDR1 SGDLS, CDR2 YYNGEE. CDR3 in amino acids: CASSASPRTVNTEAFF. The DNA for the CDR3 is TGTGCCAGCAGCGCTTCGCCCCGGACAGTGAACACTGAAGCTTTCTTT.

This rearrangement joins TRBV7-2 to TRBJ1-1; D unresolved. This CDR3 contains 13 residues. The germline V gene encodes CDR1 SGHTA and CDR2 FQGNSA. V gave up 4 bases and J gave up 0 bases, with 6 bases separating them. This CDR3 reads CASSSQLNTEAFF. DNA for the CDR3: TGTGCCAGCAGCTCCCAATTGAACACTGAAGCTTTCTTT.

The V call is TRBV19, the J call TRBJ2-1, with a possible D match to TRBD2 (6 bases). Per the germline V gene, CDR1 is LNHDA and CDR2 is SQIVND (reference sequence). This CDR3 region has 16 residues. Trimming cost V 4 bases and J 3 bases, with 16 bases left between them. CDR3 in amino acids: CASSRTPWGVYNEQFF. DNA of the CDR3: TGTGCCAGTAGTAGAACACCATGGGGGGTCTACAATGAGCAGTTCTTC.

The chain uses TRBV11-2 and TRBJ1-3, with 7 bases fitting TRBD1. The CDR3 contains 15 residues. V was clipped by 5 bases and J by 0 bases; unmatched bases: 4. CDR1 is SGHAT and CDR2 is FQNNGV in the germline V gene. The CDR3 region is CASSTQGGSGNTIYF. CDR3 nucleotides: TGTGCCAGCAGCACTCAGGGGGGCTCTGGAAACACCATATATTTT. The full variable domain, in which reference TRBV11-2 and TRBJ1-3 provide the parts outside the CDR3, is EAGVAQSPRYKIIEKRQSVAFWCNPISGHATLYWYQQILGQGPKLLIQFQNNGVVDDSQLPKDRFSAERLKGVDSTLKIQPAKLEDSAVYLCASSTQGGSGNTIYFGEGSWLTVV.

The rearrangement uses TRBV7-9 and TRBJ1-4, with 9 bases fitting TRBD1. Germline V lookup: CDR1 SEHNR, CDR2 FQNEAQ (reference sequence). There are 15 residues in the CDR3. V shed 0 bases and J 7 bases; nucleotides not matched to a gene: 3. The CDR3 spells CASSLAGTGSEKLFF. In DNA form, the CDR3 reads TGTGCCAGCAGCTTAGCAGGGACAGGGAGTGAAAAACTGTTTTTT.

The sample holds a few counts of this clone. V usage is TRBV19 and J usage is TRBJ1-1, with 7 bases that match TRBD1. Germline V CDR1 and CDR2: LNHDA, SQIVND (reference sequence). V was pared by 6 bases and J by 5 bases, with 6 bases of the junction left unmatched. CDR3 length equals 13 residues. This CDR3 reads CASSLQGWTEAFF. In DNA, the CDR3 is TGTGCCAGTAGCTTACAGGGGTGGACTGAAGCTTTCTTT. The whole variable domain, filled in from reference TRBV19 and TRBJ1-1, reads DGGITQSPKYLFRKEGQNVTLSCEQNLNHDAMYWYRQDPGQGLRLIYYSQIVNDFQKGDIAEGYSVSREKKESFPLTVTSAQKNPTAFYLCASSLQGWTEAFFGQGTRLTVV.

The chain joins TRBV5-6 to TRBJ1-2; possible D gene TRBD1, 6 bases. The CDR3 consists of 15 residues. V lost 4 bases to trimming and J lost 8 bases, with 21 bases between them. Germline CDR1 SGHDT, CDR2 YYEEEE. The DNA for the CDR3 is TGTGCCAGCAGCGCCGACGGCAGGGGCCGCGGAGGCTACACCTTC. The encoded protein is CASSADGRGRGGYTF.

The chain is built from TRBV19 and TRBJ1-5; possibly TRBD1 for D (6 bases). V was pared by 8 bases and J by 1 base, with 15 bases between. There are 15 residues in the CDR3. CDR1 and CDR2 from the germline V gene are LNHDA and SQIVND (reference sequence). CDR3 sequence (DNA): TGTGCCAGTCTCCAGGGAGGGGGAAGCAATCAGCCCCAGCATTTT. Its translation is CASLQGGGSNQPQHF.

This chain connects TRBV27 to TRBJ2-3, with D unclear. V gave up 4 bases and J gave up 2 bases, with 22 bases separating them. CDR1 and CDR2 from the germline V gene are MNHEY and SMNVEV (reference sequence). The CDR3 contains 18 residues. In DNA, the CDR3 is TGTGCCAGCAGTTCCACAAGGACCGCACCGACCCTCACAGATACGCAGTATTTT. Protein product: CASSSTRTAPTLTDTQYF.

This clone is a singleton in its sample. The chain has TRBV2 and TRBJ2-7; D is perhaps TRBD2 (5 bases). Germline V gene data show CDR1 as SNHLY and CDR2 as FYNNEI. The V gene lost 8 bases and the J gene lost 2 bases, with 7 bases spanning the gap. CDR3 length equals 11 residues. The CDR3: CASAGTYEQYF. CDR3 bases: TGTGCCAGCGCCGGGACCTACGAGCAGTACTTC.

By share of the sample, this clone is medium-sized. CDR3 in amino acids: CASSERMGNYGYTF. CDR3 in DNA: TGTGCCAGCAGTGAACGCATGGGGAACTATGGCTACACCTTC. J is TRBJ1-2 and V is TRBV2; no definite D call. The CDR3 is made up of 14 amino acids. The germline CDR1 and CDR2 sequences are SNHLY and FYNNEI. V dropped 2 bases and J dropped 2 bases, with 9 bases sitting between them.

The chain recombines TRBV27 with TRBJ2-1, with no clear D. V was trimmed by 3 bases and J by 10 bases, leaving 13 bases between them. The CDR3 runs to 13 residues. The V gene's germline CDR1 is MNHEY and CDR2 SMNVEV (reference sequence). This CDR3 reads CASSFGQPREQFF. The CDR3 nucleotides are TGTGCCAGCAGTTTCGGTCAACCCAGGGAGCAGTTCTTC.

This clone was detected a few times. The rearrangement links TRBV18 to TRBJ1-6; TRBD1 matches 8 bases. This CDR3 is built from 15 residues. The trim removed 6 bases at V and 8 bases at J, leaving 9 bases unmatched. The germline CDR1 and CDR2 sequences are KGHSH and LQKENI. CDR3 protein: CASSPRQGLDSPLHF. CDR3 sequence (DNA): TGTGCCAGCTCTCCCAGACAGGGGCTCGATTCACCCCTCCACTTT.

V and J are TRBV6-1 and TRBJ2-5; no firm D call. CDR1 MNHNS and CDR2 SASEGT come from the germline V gene. The CDR3 totals 13 residues. Trimming pared 2 bases from V and 2 bases from J, leaving 6 bases between. The CDR3 loop is CASSENPQETQYF. Here the CDR3 DNA reads TGTGCCAGCAGTGAAAACCCTCAAGAGACCCAGTACTTC.

The rearrangement links TRBV5-1 to TRBJ2-7; D ambiguous. V shed 0 bases and J shed 0 bases, with 13 bases lying between them. CDR3 length: 16 amino acids. Germline-derived CDR1 and CDR2 are SGHRS and YFSETQ. The CDR3 nucleotides read TGCGCCAGCAGCTTGGAACCAGGCAGCCCCTCCTACGAGCAGTACTTC. Encoded protein: CASSLEPGSPSYEQYF.

The genes are TRBV10-3 and TRBJ1-2; 9 bases fit TRBD1. CDR1 is ENHRY, CDR2 SYGVKD, per germline. The CDR3 loop spans 12 amino acids. The ends lost 10 bases at V and 6 bases at J; junction bases unmatched: 6. The CDR3 spells CATQGQGHGYTF. The CDR3 nucleotides are TGTGCCACCCAGGGACAGGGTCATGGCTACACCTTC.

This sequence joins TRBV6-5 and TRBJ2-1, with TRBD1 matching 8 bases. The CDR3 totals 12 residues. Germline loops: CDR1 MNHEY, CDR2 SVGAGI. V lost 4 bases, J lost 14 bases, and 7 bases stayed unmatched. The CDR3: CASSSQGTGEFF. The CDR3 region has the DNA TGTGCCAGCAGTTCACAAGGGACAGGCGAGTTCTTC.

The chain carries TRBV19 and TRBJ2-2; unclear D gene. The germline gives CDR1 LNHDA, CDR2 SQIVND (reference sequence). CDR3 length: 14 amino acids. V was cut by 4 bases and J by 1 base, with 7 bases left in between. CDR3 nucleotide sequence: TGTGCCAGTAGTAAGGGTGGGAACACCGGGGAGCTGTTTTTT. Its protein product is CASSKGGNTGELFF. The full variable domain, completed using reference TRBV19 and TRBJ2-2, is DGGITQSPKYLFRKEGQNVTLSCEQNLNHDAMYWYRQDPGQGLRLIYYSQIVNDFQKGDIAEGYSVSREKKESFPLTVTSAQKNPTAFYLCASSKGGNTGELFFGEGSRLTVL.

V and J are TRBV19 and TRBJ1-5; a weak D match, TRBD1 (5 bases). CDR3 length equals 15 residues. Deletions cut 0 bases from V and 6 bases from J, with 12 bases between. The germline V gene encodes CDR1 LNHDA and CDR2 SQIVND (reference sequence). CDR3 loop: CASSIESRASQPQHF. CDR3 DNA sequence: TGTGCCAGTAGTATAGAGTCCAGGGCCAGTCAGCCCCAGCATTTT.

The V gene is TRBV27, the J gene TRBJ2-3; D is ambiguous. The germline CDR1 and CDR2 sequences are MNHEY and SMNVEV (reference sequence). CDR3 length: 17 residues. Trimming cost V 0 bases and J 1 base, with 14 bases left between them. The CDR3 sequence: CASSLSWGQIRTDTQYF. The CDR3 DNA reads TGTGCCAGCAGTTTATCGTGGGGTCAGATACGCACAGATACGCAGTATTTT.

This chain joins TRBV28 and TRBJ2-3, with 9 positions matching TRBD2. Trimming cost V 3 bases and J 3 bases; bases outside gene matches: 10. The CDR3 consists of 17 residues. CDR1 and CDR2 (germline): MDHEN, SYDVKM. As DNA, the CDR3 is TGTGCCAGCAGTTTGGCGGGGGGGCTACCTGGAACAGATACGCAGTATTTT. Its translation is CASSLAGGLPGTDTQYF. The full variable domain, completed using reference TRBV28 and TRBJ2-3, is DVKVTQSSRYLVKRTGEKVFLECVQDMDHENMFWYRQDPGLGLRLIYFSYDVKMKEKGDIPEGYSVSREKKERFSLILESASTNQTSMYLCASSLAGGLPGTDTQYFGPGTRLTVL.

The CDR3 nucleotides are TGTGCCAGCAGCGTAGGGGCGGTGGGGGGGGCAGGAGGCTACACCTTC. This gives the protein CASSVGAVGGAGGYTF. The rearrangement uses TRBV9 and TRBJ1-2, with D possibly TRBD1 on 6 matching bases. The CDR3 has 16 amino acids. Trimming removed 0 bases at V and 8 bases at J, with 20 bases between. Germline values: CDR1 SGDLS, CDR2 YYNGEE. The whole variable domain, filled in from reference TRBV9 and TRBJ1-2, reads DSGVTQTPKHLITATGQRVTLRCSPRSGDLSVYWYQQSLDQGLQFLIQYYNGEERAKGNILERFSAQQFPDLHSELNLSSLELGDSALYFCASSVGAVGGAGGYTFGSGTRLTVV.

The table lists this clone with a few counts. J is TRBJ1-1 and V is TRBV7-9; D ambiguous. The CDR3 totals 13 residues. CDR1 is SEHNR, CDR2 FQNEAQ, per germline (reference sequence). Trimming removed 1 base at V and 6 bases at J, with 9 bases between. The CDR3 here is CASSLGVSPEAFF. The DNA for the CDR3 is TGTGCCAGCAGCTTAGGGGTAAGCCCTGAAGCTTTCTTT. Using reference TRBV7-9 and TRBJ1-1 for the parts outside the CDR3, the full variable domain is DTGVSQNPRHKITKRGQNVTFRCDPISEHNRLYWYRQTLGQGPEFLTYFQNEAQLEKSRLLSDRFSAERPKGSFSTLEIQRTEQGDSAMYLCASSLGVSPEAFFGQGTRLTVV.

The chain employs TRBV23-1 and TRBJ1-5, with D perhaps matching TRBD1 (5 bases). TRBV23-1 is recorded as an ORF, its role being uncertain. The CDR3 contains 13 residues. V gave up 10 bases and J gave up 3 bases, with 13 bases separating them. CDR3 protein: CATLQGFNQPQHF. The CDR3 DNA sequence: TGCGCCACCCTTCAGGGCTTCAATCAGCCCCAGCATTTT.

This clone was seen a few times. The chain links TRBV27 to TRBJ1-5; D is unclear. Germline-derived CDR1 and CDR2 are MNHEY and SMNVEV (reference sequence). The CDR3 has 18 amino acids. Between the trimmed V and J ends, which lost 4 bases and 3 bases, there was a span of 22 bases. The CDR3 region has the DNA TGTGCCAGCAGTTATAGGAGCCCGGCCAACCAACCCAATCAGCCCCAGCATTTT. Protein product: CASSYRSPANQPNQPQHF.

This clone was seen more than once but under ten times. The genes are TRBV28 and TRBJ1-5; 10 bases are shared with TRBD1. Germline V gene lookup returns CDR1 MDHEN and CDR2 SYDVKM. The ends lost 10 bases at V and 1 base at J; junction bases unmatched: 10. The CDR3 spans 16 residues. CDR3 residues: CATRSSGQGSNQPQHF. The CDR3 bases are TGTGCCACCAGGAGTTCGGGACAGGGGAGCAATCAGCCCCAGCATTTT. Complete variable domain (other parts from reference TRBV28 and TRBJ1-5): DVKVTQSSRYLVKRTGEKVFLECVQDMDHENMFWYRQDPGLGLRLIYFSYDVKMKEKGDIPEGYSVSREKKERFSLILESASTNQTSMYLCATRSSGQGSNQPQHFGDGTRLSIL.